This record concerns one T cell receptor (beta chain) sequence. This clonotype was seen at least ten times. The specificity of this receptor is unknown. Qualities for individual bases were not recorded, and no much larger clone is one base off. The library was built by means of PCR. The run used an Illumina HiSeq 2500. TCR libraries were prepared with molecular barcoding, using unique molecular identifiers to normalize TCRbeta repertoire quantification. TCRdb itself trimmed the public reads at Q25 with fastp, ran MiXCR and retained productive beta chains. Records with the same CDR3 protein are collapsed into one entry carrying the most frequent genes and DNA. This sample holds approximately 6,500 distinct CDR3 sequences; about 10% were observed only once. The ten largest clones represent under 25% of the sample. In light of the paper, this sample's treatment or condition label describes: allogeneic hematopoietic cell transplantation with graft depleted of TCRalphabeta T cells and CD19 B cells. TCRalphabeta/CD19-depleted allogeneic hematopoietic cell grafts were given to the transplant recipients, all of whom were children.

Sequences SGHNT (CDR1) and YENEEA (CDR2) are obtained from the germline V gene. V is reduced by 5 bases and J by 4 bases, leaving a spacing of 9 bases between them. From the cysteine up to the phenylalanine, the CDR3 has a length of 13 residues. Only CDR3 DNA remains: 39 bases, in frame from the first base. This record comes from a study of T-cell reconstitution after alpha-beta-depleted transplantation in children (dated by TCRdb to 2016 to 2017). Some background on the complete study: Using TCR repertoire profiling, the study quantitatively followed how T-cell immune reconstitution unfolded in children after TCRalphabeta/CD19-depleted allogeneic hematopoietic cell transplantation. What the research found in general, with its limitations: Apparently early alphabetaT-cell count recovery about two months after transplant reportedly relied on only several hundred rapidly expanded clones derived from non-depleted graft cells. The high TCRbeta diversity at day 60 in some patients was ascribed to recipient T cells and intrathymic progenitors that had survived conditioning. The frequencies of hyperexpanded clones fell over the following months, and after one year, T-cell counts and TCRbeta diversity were mostly attributed to newly produced T cells.

The material sequenced was PBMCs, mostly from graft donor cells, taken 180 days after TCRalphabeta/CD19-depleted stem cell transplant. The sequence came from a child less than two years old who had a stem cell transplant for acute myeloid leukemia, so the T cells may come from the graft donor. The rearrangement joined TRBV11-3 to TRBJ1-3, with a weak D call of TRBD1 (6 bases match). The CDR3 in this case is CASSGDRGNTIYF. The DNA reads as follows: TGTGCCAGCAGCGGCGACAGGGGAAACACCATATATTTT.